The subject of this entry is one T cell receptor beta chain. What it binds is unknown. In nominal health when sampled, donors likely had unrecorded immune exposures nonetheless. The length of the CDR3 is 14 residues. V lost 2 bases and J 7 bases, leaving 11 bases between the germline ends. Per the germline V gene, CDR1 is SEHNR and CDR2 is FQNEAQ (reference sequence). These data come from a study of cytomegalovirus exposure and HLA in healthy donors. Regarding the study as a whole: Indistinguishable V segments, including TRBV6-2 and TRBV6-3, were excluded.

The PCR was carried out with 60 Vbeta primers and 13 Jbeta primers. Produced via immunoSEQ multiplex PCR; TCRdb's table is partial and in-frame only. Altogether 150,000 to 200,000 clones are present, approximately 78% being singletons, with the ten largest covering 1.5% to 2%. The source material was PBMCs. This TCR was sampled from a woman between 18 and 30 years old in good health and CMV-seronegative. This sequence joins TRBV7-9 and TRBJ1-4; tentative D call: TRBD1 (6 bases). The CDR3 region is CASSLRGGIEKLFF. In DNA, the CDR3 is TGTGCCAGCAGCTTAAGGGGGGGAATTGAAAAACTGTTTTTT.